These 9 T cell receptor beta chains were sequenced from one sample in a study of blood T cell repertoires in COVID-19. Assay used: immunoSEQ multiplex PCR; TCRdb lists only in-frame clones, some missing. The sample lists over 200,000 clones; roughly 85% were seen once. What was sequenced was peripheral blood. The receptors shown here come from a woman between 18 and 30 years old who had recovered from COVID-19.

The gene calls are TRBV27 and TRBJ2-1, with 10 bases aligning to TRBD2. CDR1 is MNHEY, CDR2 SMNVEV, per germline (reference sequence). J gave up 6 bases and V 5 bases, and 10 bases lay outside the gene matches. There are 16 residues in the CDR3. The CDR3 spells CASSPPPGLAFNEQFF. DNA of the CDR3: TGTGCCAGCAGTCCACCACCGGGACTAGCGTTCAATGAGCAGTTCTTC.

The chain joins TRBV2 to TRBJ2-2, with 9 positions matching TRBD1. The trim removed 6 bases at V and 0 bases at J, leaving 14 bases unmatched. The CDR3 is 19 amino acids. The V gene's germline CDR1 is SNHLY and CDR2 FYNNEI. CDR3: CASRDPEPGQGTNTGELFF. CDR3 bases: TGTGCCAGCAGAGATCCCGAACCTGGACAGGGGACGAACACCGGGGAGCTGTTTTTT.

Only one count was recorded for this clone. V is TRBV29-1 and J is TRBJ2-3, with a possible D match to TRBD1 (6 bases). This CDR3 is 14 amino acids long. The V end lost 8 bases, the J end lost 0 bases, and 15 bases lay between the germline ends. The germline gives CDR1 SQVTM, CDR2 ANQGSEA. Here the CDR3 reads CSFGSGVSTDTQYF. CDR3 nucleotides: TGCAGCTTTGGGTCAGGGGTTAGCACAGATACGCAGTATTTT.

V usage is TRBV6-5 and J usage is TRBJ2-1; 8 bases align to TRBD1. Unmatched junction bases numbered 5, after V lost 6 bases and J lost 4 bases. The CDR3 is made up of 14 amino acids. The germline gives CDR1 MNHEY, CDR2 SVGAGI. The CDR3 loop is CASRDRVVYNEQFF. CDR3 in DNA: TGTGCCAGCAGGGACAGGGTAGTTTACAATGAGCAGTTCTTC.

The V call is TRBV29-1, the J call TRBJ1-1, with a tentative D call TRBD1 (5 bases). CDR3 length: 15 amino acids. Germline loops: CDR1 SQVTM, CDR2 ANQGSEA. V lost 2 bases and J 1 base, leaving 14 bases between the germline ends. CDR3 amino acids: CSVEQGVIGNTEAFF. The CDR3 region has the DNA TGCAGCGTTGAACAGGGCGTGATCGGGAACACTGAAGCTTTCTTT.

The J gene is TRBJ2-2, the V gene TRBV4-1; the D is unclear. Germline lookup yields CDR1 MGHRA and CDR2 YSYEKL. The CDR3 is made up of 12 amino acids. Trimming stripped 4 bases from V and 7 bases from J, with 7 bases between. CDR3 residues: CASSPSVGELFF. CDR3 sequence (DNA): TGCGCCAGCAGCCCTTCAGTCGGGGAGCTGTTTTTT.

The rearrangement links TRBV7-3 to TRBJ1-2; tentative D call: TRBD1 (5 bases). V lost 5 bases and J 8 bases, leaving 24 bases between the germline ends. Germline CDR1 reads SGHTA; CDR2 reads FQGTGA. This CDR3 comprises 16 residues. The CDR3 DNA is TGTGCCAGCAGCGCCACAAAGGGGCAGGAGATTAGAGGCTACACCTTC. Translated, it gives CASSATKGQEIRGYTF.

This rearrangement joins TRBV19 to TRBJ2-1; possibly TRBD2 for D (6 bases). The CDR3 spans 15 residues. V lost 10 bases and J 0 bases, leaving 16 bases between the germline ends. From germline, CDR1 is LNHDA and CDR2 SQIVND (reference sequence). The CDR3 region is CATAREPTSYNEQFF. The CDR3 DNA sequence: TGTGCCACTGCCCGGGAGCCGACCTCCTACAATGAGCAGTTCTTC.

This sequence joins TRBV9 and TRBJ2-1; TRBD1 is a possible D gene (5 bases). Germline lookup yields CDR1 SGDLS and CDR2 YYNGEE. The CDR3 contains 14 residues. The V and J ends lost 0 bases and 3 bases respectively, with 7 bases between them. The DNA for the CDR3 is TGTGCCAGCAGCGTAGGAACAGGCTACAATGAGCAGTTCTTC. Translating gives CASSVGTGYNEQFF.